The 21 T cell receptor beta chains below were found in one sample sequenced in a study of blood T cell repertoires in COVID-19. Sequenced by immunoSEQ multiplex PCR; TCRdb stores in-frame clones only, minus some. The sample lists 45,000 to 70,000 clones; about nine tenths were seen once. The specimen sequenced was peripheral blood. These receptors were taken from a woman of 80 years or more with COVID-19, enrolled during active disease.

V gene TRBV7-9 combines with J gene TRBJ2-1; 7 nucleotides match TRBD2. The CDR3 loop spans 15 amino acids. Germline-derived CDR1 and CDR2 are SEHNR and FQNEAQ (reference sequence). Trimming removed 5 bases from V and 0 bases from J; junction bases left unmatched: 4. CDR3: CASSARGSSYNEQFF. CDR3 DNA sequence: TGTGCCAGCAGCGCGCGGGGGAGCTCCTACAATGAGCAGTTCTTC.

This chain joins TRBV6-5 and TRBJ1-3; the D is unclear. The CDR3 contains 13 residues. The germline V gene has CDR1 MNHEY and CDR2 SVGAGI. Deletions cut 8 bases from V and 1 base from J, with 9 bases between. The DNA for the CDR3 is TGTGCCAGCCAAGCGCCATCTGGAAACACCATATATTTT. Its translation is CASQAPSGNTIYF.

V and J are TRBV7-7 and TRBJ1-3, with a possible D match to TRBD1 (6 bases). Per germline, CDR1 SSHAT and CDR2 FNYEAQ (reference sequence). Between the trimmed V and J ends, which lost 5 bases and 3 bases, there was a span of 8 bases. The CDR3 runs 13 residues. CDR3 residues: CASSTGYGNTIYF. The CDR3, as DNA: TGTGCCAGCAGCACAGGGTATGGAAACACCATATATTTT.

J is TRBJ2-1 and V is TRBV7-2, with 8 nucleotides matching TRBD2. Per germline, CDR1 SGHTA and CDR2 FQGNSA. The J segment lost 10 bases and the V segment lost 8 bases, leaving 13 bases of the junction unmatched. This CDR3 spans 14 amino acids. CDR3 coding DNA: TGTGCCAGCCTCTTACGGGGGGGAAAGAGCGAGCAGTTCTTC. Protein product: CASLLRGGKSEQFF.

This clone was seen more than once but under ten times. The chain is built from TRBV30 and TRBJ1-2; 10 positions match TRBD1. Germline trimming cut 4 bases from V and 8 bases from J; bases unmatched to any gene: 7. From germline, CDR1 is GTSNPN and CDR2 SVGIG (reference sequence). CDR3 length equals 13 residues. CDR3 residues: CAWTLDRGEGYTF. CDR3 nucleotide sequence: TGTGCCTGGACCCTGGACAGGGGGGAAGGCTACACCTTC.

The rearrangement joins TRBV19 to TRBJ2-5, with D unclear. The CDR3 consists of 12 residues. Germline lookup yields CDR1 LNHDA and CDR2 SQIVND (reference sequence). V lost 5 bases and J 2 bases, leaving 6 bases between the germline ends. In DNA, the CDR3 is TGTGCCAGTAGTTTCCTACAAGAGACCCAGTACTTC. It yields the protein CASSFLQETQYF.

The genes are TRBV19 and TRBJ1-5; TRBD1 matches at 7 bases. CDR3 length: 16 residues. Germline CDR1 is LNHDA and CDR2 is SQIVND (reference sequence). V shed 7 bases, J shed 3 bases, and the junction held 12 bases outside the gene matches. In DNA, the CDR3 is TGTGCCAGTATCCCTAGGACAGGTGCGTCCAATCAGCCCCAGCATTTT. Encoded protein: CASIPRTGASNQPQHF.

The chain is built from TRBV19 and TRBJ1-4; 8 positions match TRBD1. The CDR3 has 18 amino acids. Germline CDR1 is LNHDA and CDR2 is SQIVND (reference sequence). With V trimmed by 6 bases and J by 0 bases, 12 bases remained unmatched. CDR3 residues: CASSRGQGASATNEKLFF. The CDR3, as DNA: TGTGCCAGTAGCAGAGGTCAGGGGGCGTCTGCAACTAATGAAAAACTGTTTTTT. The full variable domain, with the rest looked up from reference TRBV19 and TRBJ1-4, is DGGITQSPKYLFRKEGQNVTLSCEQNLNHDAMYWYRQDPGQGLRLIYYSQIVNDFQKGDIAEGYSVSREKKESFPLTVTSAQKNPTAFYLCASSRGQGASATNEKLFFGSGTQLSVL.

The chain uses TRBV4-1 and TRBJ2-2; tentatively, D is TRBD2 (5 bases). CDR1 and CDR2 from the germline V gene are MGHRA and YSYEKL. The CDR3 is 15 amino acids. The germline V and J ends were trimmed by 0 bases and 7 bases, with 12 bases remaining between them. The CDR3 spells CASSQERRGNGELFF. Here the CDR3 DNA reads TGCGCCAGCAGCCAAGAAAGAAGAGGGAACGGGGAGCTGTTTTTT.

The genes are TRBV11-2 and TRBJ2-3; D is perhaps TRBD1 (6 bases). This CDR3 region has 18 residues. The ends were cut back, 3 bases at V and 2 bases at J, with 21 bases in the middle. CDR1 is SGHAT, CDR2 FQNNGV, per germline. The DNA of the CDR3 is TGTGCCAGCAGCTTTACGTATTGGACAGAAACCGACACAGATACGCAGTATTTT. As protein: CASSFTYWTETDTDTQYF.

The chain has TRBV7-9 and TRBJ1-2; possible D gene TRBD1, 6 bases. Germline CDR1 reads SEHNR; CDR2 reads FQNEAQ (reference sequence). CDR3 length: 13 amino acids. The V end lost 2 bases, the J end lost 6 bases, and 10 bases lay between the germline ends. CDR3 region: CASSLQGIDGYTF. The CDR3 DNA sequence: TGTGCCAGCAGCTTACAGGGGATCGATGGCTACACCTTC.

The chain uses TRBV5-1 and TRBJ2-5; a possible D gene is TRBD2 (6 bases). The CDR3 loop spans 14 amino acids. CDR1 and CDR2 (germline): SGHRS, YFSETQ. V gave up 5 bases and J gave up 5 bases, with 16 bases separating them. CDR3 sequence: CASRSGSWEETQYF. The CDR3 DNA reads TGCGCCAGCAGGTCCGGGAGTTGGGAGGAGACCCAGTACTTC.

The J gene is TRBJ1-6, the V gene TRBV18; D may be TRBD1 (6 bases). This CDR3 region has 15 residues. Germline CDR1 and CDR2: KGHSH and LQKENI. V was pared by 4 bases and J by 8 bases, with 15 bases between. CDR3 nucleotides: TGTGCCAGCTCACTAAAGGGGGGAGGGGATTCACCCCTCCACTTT. This sequence encodes CASSLKGGGDSPLHF.

The gene calls are TRBV7-2 and TRBJ2-5; 10 nucleotides agree with TRBD2. Germline trimming cut 5 bases from V and 4 bases from J; bases unmatched to any gene: 4. This CDR3 comprises 14 residues. The germline V gene has CDR1 SGHTA and CDR2 FQGNSA. The CDR3: CASSRSGGVETQYF. The CDR3 bases are TGTGCCAGCAGCAGGAGCGGGGGGGTAGAGACCCAGTACTTC.

The sample holds one count of this clone. The genes are TRBV6-6 and TRBJ2-3; 12 positions agree with TRBD2. CDR1 MNHNY and CDR2 SVGAGI come from the germline V gene (reference sequence). J was trimmed by 4 bases and V by 6 bases; bases with no gene match: 11. The CDR3 is made up of 17 amino acids. In nucleotides, the CDR3 is TGTGCCAGCAGGCGACTAGCGGGGGCCCCTCTGTCAGATACGCAGTATTTT. Residues: CASRRLAGAPLSDTQYF.

The rearrangement links TRBV14 to TRBJ2-2; 10 nucleotides line up with TRBD1. CDR1 is SGHDN and CDR2 is FVKESK in the germline V gene. V lost 4 bases, J lost 6 bases, and 5 bases stayed unmatched. CDR3 length: 15 residues. The CDR3 DNA follows: TGTGCCAGCAGCCGCGACAGGGGGCTTGCCGGGGAGCTGTTTTTT. Translation gives CASSRDRGLAGELFF.

The V call is TRBV3-1 (or the pseudogene TRBV3-2), the J call TRBJ2-6; unclear D gene. In germline, CDR1 is LGHDT, CDR2 YNNKEL (reference sequence). Trimming stripped 8 bases from V and 0 bases from J, with 5 bases between. This CDR3 region has 13 residues. CDR3 DNA sequence: TGTGCCAGCGGCATCTCTGGGGCCAACGTCCTGACTTTC. Translation: CASGISGANVLTF.

The rearrangement uses TRBV6-7 and TRBJ2-4, with TRBD1 matching 7 bases. TRBV6-7 qualifies as an ORF whose function is uncertain. The V and J ends lost 4 bases and 1 base, in that order; junction bases with no gene match: 10. This CDR3 is built from 17 residues. The CDR3 loop reads CASSSPDREWAKNIQYF. Here the CDR3 DNA reads TGTGCCAGCAGTTCACCAGACAGGGAATGGGCCAAAAACATTCAGTACTTC.

The gene calls are TRBV6-1 and TRBJ2-7; 8 positions match TRBD1. V dropped 0 bases and J dropped 4; count of bases not matched to a gene: 8. This CDR3 has 16 residues. Germline CDR1 reads MNHNS; CDR2 reads SASEGT. The CDR3, as DNA: TGTGCCAGCAGTGAAGCTTACAGGGGGGAGTATTACGAGCAGTACTTC. This encodes CASSEAYRGEYYEQYF.

V and J are TRBV19 and TRBJ1-5; D is possibly TRBD1 (6 bases). There are 15 residues in the CDR3. V lost 10 bases and J lost 0, with 16 bases in between. The germline V gene encodes CDR1 LNHDA and CDR2 SQIVND (reference sequence). The CDR3 DNA reads TGTGCCACCCAAGGGGGACGGAATAGCAATCAGCCCCAGCATTTT. Its protein product is CATQGGRNSNQPQHF.

J is TRBJ1-6 and V is TRBV6-5; D gene uncertain. Trimming took off 5 bases at V and 6 bases at J, with 14 bases between the two ends. The germline V gene encodes CDR1 MNHEY and CDR2 SVGAGI. The CDR3 sequence is 15 residues long. CDR3 sequence reads: CASSPRLTVNSPLHF. CDR3 bases: TGTGCCAGCAGTCCTCGATTAACAGTTAATTCACCCCTCCACTTT.